This T cell receptor (beta chain) was recovered during a study of T cell repertoires in cytomegalovirus infection. Study-wide context: Indications of both CMV infection and matching HLA type were provided by public TCR beta signatures. Broader study findings: The response measured ex vivo was dominated by TCR beta clonotypes (HLA-C-restricted and CMV-specific).

TCRdb re-called the reads with MiXCR, one entry per CDR3 protein. This sample has hundreds of thousands of distinct CDR3 sequences; about a third occur once, and the top ten carry over 13%. CDR1 and CDR2 from the germline V gene are SGHVS and FQNEAQ. V lost 3 bases, J lost 4 bases, and 16 bases lay in between. CDR3 length: 15 amino acids. This clonotype was seen ten or more times. Its target is unknown. The sequencing used cultured CD8+ T cells from PBMCs, collected from culture after CMV antigen stimulation. The V and J genes are TRBV7-8 and TRBJ2-7, with D unresolved. The clonotype was recovered from a human donor in good health (CMV status not recorded). Some clones in this sample may be carry-over from other donors' samples. The CDR3 coding sequence is TGTGCCAGCAGCTTCTTGGGCACCACCCTTTACGAGCAGTACTTC. Residues: CASSFLGTTLYEQYF.